This TCR beta chain emerged from a study of blood T cell repertoires in COVID-19. Assay used: immunoSEQ multiplex PCR; TCRdb lists only in-frame clones, some missing. In the table there are more than 50,000 clones, about 75% of which are singletons. The source of this sequence is a woman older than 75 with acute or convalescent COVID-19. The material sequenced was peripheral blood.

For the CDR3, the DNA is TGTGCCAGCAGCCCCGCGGGTGTGAATGGCTACACCTTC. It translates to CASSPAGVNGYTF. V and J are TRBV5-6 and TRBJ1-2; D gene ambiguous. V lost 4 bases to trimming and J lost 6 bases, with 13 bases between them. Germline V CDR1 and CDR2: SGHDT, YYEEEE. This CDR3 contains 13 residues.